This TCR beta chain was observed in a study of post-analysis software for immune sequencing data. Study-wide background: Clinical courses comprised relapsing-remitting, secondary progressive and progressive-relapsing multiple sclerosis.

TCR beta libraries were prepared from cDNA with unique molecular identifiers. Researchers reported approximately 480,000 cDNA molecules coming from approximately 1 to 10 million T cells. A single record per CDR3 protein comes from TCRdb applying MiXCR to the PCR reads. The data hold roughly 870,000 distinct CDR3 sequences, with approximately 50% observed a single time. A note on this clonotype: Antigen specificity is unknown.

Per the germline V gene, CDR1 is MNHEY and CDR2 is SMNVEV (reference sequence). The CDR3 totals 16 residues. The V end was cut by 4 bases, the J end by 5 bases, with 18 bases between. The study, taken as a whole, reports: Normalized Chao1 diversity was significantly lower in multiple sclerosis patients than in controls. TRBV5-6, TRBV5-1 and TRBV20-1 belonged to a set of roughly 5 TRBV segments that were more frequent in patients than controls. Clustering by F measure revealed strong co-clustering among samples prepared together in one batch.

Sample: blood. The clonotype comes from a girl aged 10 to 17 with multiple sclerosis. This chain connects TRBV27 to TRBJ2-1; a weak D match, TRBD2 (7 bases). Here the CDR3 reads CASSSLPGGLHNEQFF. The CDR3 region has the DNA TGTGCCAGCAGTTCTCTCCCCGGGGGGCTCCACAATGAGCAGTTCTTC.